In its sample, the clone carrying this T cell receptor beta chain was seen a few times. Its matching antigen is unknown. The sample originates from a study of blood T cells in healthy people across ages. At least 5.5 micrograms of total RNA were extracted per sample. Findings and caveats of the study: PBMCs that were unsorted prevented a conclusive naive versus antigen-experienced comparison.

Combining a sample-barcoded 5' primer with a J-beta primer mix, a second PCR ran for about 6 to 11 cycles. Tags on each cDNA molecule came from a template-switch adaptor with 12 random nucleotides. TCRdb fed the 5' RACE reads into MiXCR, producing one record per CDR3 protein. The data contain about 780,000 distinct CDR3 sequences, around 24% of them seen just once; the ten biggest clones take up under 3%. These records were also assigned to another study, of T cells of mothers and their children. That study adds: Each donor was one of three healthy Caucasian mothers or one of their six children.

The clonotype was recovered from a boy between 10 and 17 years old in good health. Sequencing input: blood.

The CDR3 protein is CASSSYGTVYGYTF. The DNA of the CDR3 is TGTGCCAGCAGTTCCTACGGGACAGTCTATGGCTACACCTTC. V gene TRBV28 combines with J gene TRBJ1-2; 7 positions agree with TRBD1. The V and J ends lost 4 bases and 4 bases, in that order; junction bases with no gene match: 6. Germline CDR1 and CDR2: MDHEN and SYDVKM. This CDR3 region has 14 residues.